This passage covers 9 T cell receptor beta chains from one sample sequenced in a study of T-cell memory formation after mild COVID-19. TCRdb passed the 5' RACE reads through MiXCR, listing each CDR3 protein once. The repertoire includes about 250,000 distinct CDR3 sequences, 15% to 17% of them detected once, and 2.1% sits in the top ten. The sample was PBMCs or a T cell subset sorted from them (not recorded which). The origin of the receptors is an adult woman who had mild COVID-19 (a few samples of this study predate the infection). Cell type and time point are not known.

This chain joins TRBV29-1 and TRBJ2-5; TRBD2 might be the D (7 bases). V gave up 3 bases and J gave up 8 bases, with 16 bases separating them. In germline, CDR1 is SQVTM, CDR2 ANQGSEA. CDR3 length: 13 residues. This CDR3 reads CSVDQGGGDTQYF. CDR3 sequence (DNA): TGCAGCGTTGATCAGGGAGGGGGGGATACCCAGTACTTC.

This clonotype came up a few times. The rearrangement links TRBV25-1 to TRBJ2-3, with a tentative D call TRBD1 (6 bases). V gave up 6 bases and J gave up 1 base, with 14 bases separating them. The germline V gene encodes CDR1 MGHDK and CDR2 SYGVNS. This CDR3 contains 15 residues. The CDR3 loop reads CASRGDNSRTDTQYF. The CDR3 DNA reads TGTGCCAGCAGGGGGGACAACAGTCGCACAGATACGCAGTATTTT.

This clonotype was found a few times. The gene calls are TRBV7-2 and TRBJ1-1; 7 bases fit TRBD1. V was pared by 4 bases and J by 4 bases, with 3 bases of the junction left unmatched. The CDR3 is 13 amino acids. Germline V gene data show CDR1 as SGHTA and CDR2 as FQGNSA. CDR3 protein: CASSSDRPTEAFF. The CDR3 DNA reads TGTGCCAGCAGCTCGGACAGGCCCACTGAAGCTTTCTTT.

This clonotype appeared a few times. This chain links TRBV5-5 with TRBJ2-7; D not certain. Deletions cut 4 bases from V and 3 bases from J, with 11 bases between. CDR3 size: 13 residues. The germline CDR1 and CDR2 sequences are SGHKS and YYEKEE (reference sequence). Here the CDR3 reads CASSMLGFYEQYF. CDR3 DNA sequence: TGTGCCAGCAGCATGCTCGGCTTCTACGAGCAGTACTTC.

The chain combines TRBV10-3 with TRBJ2-5; D perhaps matches TRBD1 (6 bases). Germline V gene sequence: CDR1 ENHRY, CDR2 SYGVKD. The CDR3 contains 13 residues. V lost 5 bases, J lost 1 base, and 8 bases lay in between. The CDR3 DNA sequence: TGTGCCATCAGTAAGGACAGCCAAGAGACCCAGTACTTC. It codes for CAISKDSQETQYF.

This sequence joins TRBV9 and TRBJ2-7; 10 bases agree with TRBD2. V was clipped by 4 bases and J by 5 bases; unmatched bases: 12. CDR3 length: 16 amino acids. CDR1 is SGDLS, CDR2 YYNGEE, per germline. CDR3 sequence reads: CASSTHLAGVKHEQYF. The CDR3 nucleotides are TGTGCCAGCAGCACTCACCTAGCGGGAGTTAAACACGAGCAGTACTTC. Drawing the rest from reference TRBV9 and TRBJ2-7, the complete variable domain is DSGVTQTPKHLITATGQRVTLRCSPRSGDLSVYWYQQSLDQGLQFLIQYYNGEERAKGNILERFSAQQFPDLHSELNLSSLELGDSALYFCASSTHLAGVKHEQYFGPGTRLTVT.

This clonotype came up many times. V is TRBV9 and J is TRBJ2-3, with D unclear. Trimming removed 0 bases from V and 2 bases from J, with 10 bases in between. The CDR3 consists of 15 residues. In germline, CDR1 is SGDLS, CDR2 YYNGEE. Written as DNA, the CDR3 is TGTGCCAGCAGCGTAGTACCCCAAAACACAGATACGCAGTATTTT. As protein: CASSVVPQNTDTQYF.

This clonotype is a singleton in its sample. V and J are TRBV5-1 and TRBJ1-5, with 7 bases matching TRBD1. The V gene end was trimmed by 3 bases and the J gene end by 5 bases; junction bases not matched to a gene: 11. Germline V gene data show CDR1 as SGHRS and CDR2 as YFSETQ. The CDR3 is 16 amino acids. The CDR3 DNA sequence: TGCGCCAGCAGCTCGACCGAGGACAGGCGACATCAGCCCCAGCATTTT. Translation: CASSSTEDRRHQPQHF.

The V call is TRBV20-1, the J call TRBJ1-1, with D uncertain. The CDR3 loop spans 12 amino acids. The V end lost 6 bases, the J end lost 1 base, and 9 bases lay between the germline ends. CDR1 and CDR2 from the germline V gene are DFQATT and SNEGSKA (reference sequence). CDR3 in amino acids: CSAGGRNTEAFF. CDR3 bases: TGCAGTGCGGGTGGCAGGAACACTGAAGCTTTCTTT.